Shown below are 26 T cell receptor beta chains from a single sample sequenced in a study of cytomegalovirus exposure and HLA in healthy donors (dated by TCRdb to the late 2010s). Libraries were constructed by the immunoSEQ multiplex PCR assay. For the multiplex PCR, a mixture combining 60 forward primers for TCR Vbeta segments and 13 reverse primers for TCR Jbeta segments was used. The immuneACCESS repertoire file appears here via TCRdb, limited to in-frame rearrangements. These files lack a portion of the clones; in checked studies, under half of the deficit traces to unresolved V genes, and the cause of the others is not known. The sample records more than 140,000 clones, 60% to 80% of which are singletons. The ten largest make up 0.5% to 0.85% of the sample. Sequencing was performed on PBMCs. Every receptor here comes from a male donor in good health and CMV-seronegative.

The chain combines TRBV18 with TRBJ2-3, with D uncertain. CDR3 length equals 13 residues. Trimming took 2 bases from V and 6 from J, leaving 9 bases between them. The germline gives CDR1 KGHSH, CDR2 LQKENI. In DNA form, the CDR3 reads TGTGCCAGCTCACCAGTACCTCGGGATACGCAGTATTTT. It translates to CASSPVPRDTQYF.

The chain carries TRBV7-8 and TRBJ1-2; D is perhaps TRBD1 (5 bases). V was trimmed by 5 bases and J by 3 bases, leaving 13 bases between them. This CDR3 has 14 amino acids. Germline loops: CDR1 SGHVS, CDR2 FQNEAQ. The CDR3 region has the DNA TGTGCCAGCAGCGTTGGTGACAGCCACTATGGCTACACCTTC. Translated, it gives CASSVGDSHYGYTF.

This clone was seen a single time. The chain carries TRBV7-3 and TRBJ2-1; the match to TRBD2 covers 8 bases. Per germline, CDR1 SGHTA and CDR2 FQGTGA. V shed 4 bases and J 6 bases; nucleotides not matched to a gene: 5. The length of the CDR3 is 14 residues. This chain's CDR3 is CASSSGGALNEQFF. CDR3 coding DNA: TGTGCCAGCAGCTCCGGGGGGGCCCTCAATGAGCAGTTCTTC.

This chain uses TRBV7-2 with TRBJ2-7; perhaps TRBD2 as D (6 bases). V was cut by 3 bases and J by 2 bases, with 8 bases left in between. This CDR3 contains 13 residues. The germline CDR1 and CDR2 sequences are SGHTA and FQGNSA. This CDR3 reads CASSFGGAYEQYF. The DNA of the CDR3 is TGTGCCAGCAGCTTCGGGGGTGCCTACGAGCAGTACTTC.

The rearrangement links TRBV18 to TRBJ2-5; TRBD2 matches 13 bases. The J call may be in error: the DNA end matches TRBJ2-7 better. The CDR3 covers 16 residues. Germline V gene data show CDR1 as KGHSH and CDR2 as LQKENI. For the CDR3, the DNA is TGTGCCAGCTCACCAGCCGGACTAGCGGGAGTTTTCGAGCAGTACTTC. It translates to CASSPAGLAGVFEQYF.

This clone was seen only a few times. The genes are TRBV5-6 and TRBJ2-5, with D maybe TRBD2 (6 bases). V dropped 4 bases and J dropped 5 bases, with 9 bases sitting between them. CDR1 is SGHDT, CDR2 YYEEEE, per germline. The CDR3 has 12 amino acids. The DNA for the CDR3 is TGTGCCAGCAGCCCGGGGGAGGAGACCCAGTACTTC. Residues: CASSPGEETQYF.

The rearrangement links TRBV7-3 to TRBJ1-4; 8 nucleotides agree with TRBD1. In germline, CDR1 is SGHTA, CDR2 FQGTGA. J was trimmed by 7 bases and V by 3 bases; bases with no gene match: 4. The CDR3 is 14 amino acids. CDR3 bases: TGTGCCAGCAGCTTGGACAGGGCGGGTGAAAAACTGTTTTTT. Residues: CASSLDRAGEKLFF.

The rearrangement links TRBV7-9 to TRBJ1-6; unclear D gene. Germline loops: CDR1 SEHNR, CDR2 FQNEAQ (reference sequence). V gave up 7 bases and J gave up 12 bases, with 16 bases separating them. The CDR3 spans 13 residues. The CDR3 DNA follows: TGTGCCAGCACCGATCAGCGGGGTGAACCCCTCCACTTT. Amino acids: CASTDQRGEPLHF.

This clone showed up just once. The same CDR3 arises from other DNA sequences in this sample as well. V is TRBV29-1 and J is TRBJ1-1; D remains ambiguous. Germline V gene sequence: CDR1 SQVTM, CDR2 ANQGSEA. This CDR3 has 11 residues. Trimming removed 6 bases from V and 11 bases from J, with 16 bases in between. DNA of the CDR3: TGCAGCGTACATCTATCAGGCGAGGCTTTCTTT. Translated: CSVHLSGEAFF.

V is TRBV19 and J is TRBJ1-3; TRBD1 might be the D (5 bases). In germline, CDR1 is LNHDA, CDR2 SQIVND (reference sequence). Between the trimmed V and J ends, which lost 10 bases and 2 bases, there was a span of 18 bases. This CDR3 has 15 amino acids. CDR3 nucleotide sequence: TGTGCCACCAAACTGGACAAGTCCCCTGGAAACACCATATATTTT. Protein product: CATKLDKSPGNTIYF.

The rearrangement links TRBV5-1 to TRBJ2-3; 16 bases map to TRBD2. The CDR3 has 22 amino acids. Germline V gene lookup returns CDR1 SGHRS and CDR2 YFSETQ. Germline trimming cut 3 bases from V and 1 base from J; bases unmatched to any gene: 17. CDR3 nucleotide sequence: TGCGCCAGCAGCTCAACAAAGGGACTAGCGGGGGGGTTCCCTTATCGCACAGATACGCAGTATTTT. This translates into CASSSTKGLAGGFPYRTDTQYF.

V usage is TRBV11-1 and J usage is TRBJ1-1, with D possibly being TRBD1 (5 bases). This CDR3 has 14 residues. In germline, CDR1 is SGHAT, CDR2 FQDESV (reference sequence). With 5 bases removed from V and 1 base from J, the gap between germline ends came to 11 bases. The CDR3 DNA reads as TGTGCCAGCAGCCTCCGGGGGGGGAACACTGAAGCTTTCTTT. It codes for CASSLRGGNTEAFF. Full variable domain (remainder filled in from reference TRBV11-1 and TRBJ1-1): EAEVAQSPRYKITEKSQAVAFWCDPISGHATLYWYRQILGQGPELLVQFQDESVVDDSQLPKDRFSAERLKGVDSTLKIQPAELGDSAMYLCASSLRGGNTEAFFGQGTRLTVV.

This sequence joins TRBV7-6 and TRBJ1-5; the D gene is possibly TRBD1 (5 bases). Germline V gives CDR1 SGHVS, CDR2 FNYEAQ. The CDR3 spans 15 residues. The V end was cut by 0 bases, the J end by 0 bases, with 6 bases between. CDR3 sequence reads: CASSLARDSNQPQHF. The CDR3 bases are TGTGCCAGCAGCTTAGCCAGGGATAGCAATCAGCCCCAGCATTTT. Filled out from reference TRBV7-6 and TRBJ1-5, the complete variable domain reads GAGVSQSPRYKVTKRGQDVALRCDPISGHVSLYWYRQALGQGPEFLTYFNYEAQQDKSGLPNDRFSAERPEGSISTLTIQRTEQRDSAMYRCASSLARDSNQPQHFGDGTRLSIL.

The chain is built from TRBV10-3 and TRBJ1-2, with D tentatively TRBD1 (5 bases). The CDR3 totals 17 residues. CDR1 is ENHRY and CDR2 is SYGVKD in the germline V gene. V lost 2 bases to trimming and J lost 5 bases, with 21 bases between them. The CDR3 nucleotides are TGTGCCATCAGTGAGGCCCCTTCGTTGGGGGGGAGGTATGGCTACACCTTC. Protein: CAISEAPSLGGRYGYTF.

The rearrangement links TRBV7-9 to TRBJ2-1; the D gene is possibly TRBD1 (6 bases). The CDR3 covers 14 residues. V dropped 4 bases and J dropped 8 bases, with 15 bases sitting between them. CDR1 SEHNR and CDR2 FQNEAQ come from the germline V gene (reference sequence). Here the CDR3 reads CASSSRGLVDEQFF. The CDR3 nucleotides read TGTGCCAGCAGCTCTAGGGGGTTAGTGGATGAGCAGTTCTTC. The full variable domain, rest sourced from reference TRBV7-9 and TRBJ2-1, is DTGVSQNPRHKITKRGQNVTFRCDPISEHNRLYWYRQTLGQGPEFLTYFQNEAQLEKSRLLSDRFSAERPKGSFSTLEIQRTEQGDSAMYLCASSSRGLVDEQFFGPGTRLTVL.

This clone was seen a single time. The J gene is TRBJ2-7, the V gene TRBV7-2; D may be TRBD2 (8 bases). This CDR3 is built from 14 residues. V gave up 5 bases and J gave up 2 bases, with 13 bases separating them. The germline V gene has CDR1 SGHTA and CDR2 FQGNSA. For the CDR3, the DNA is TGTGCCAGCAGCAGGGGGCGGGGGGCCTACGAGCAGTACTTC. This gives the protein CASSRGRGAYEQYF. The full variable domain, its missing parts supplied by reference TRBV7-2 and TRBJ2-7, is GAGVSQSPSNKVTEKGKDVELRCDPISGHTALYWYRQSLGQGLEFLIYFQGNSAPDKSGLPSDRFSAERTGGSVSTLTIQRTQQEDSAVYLCASSRGRGAYEQYFGPGTRLTVT.

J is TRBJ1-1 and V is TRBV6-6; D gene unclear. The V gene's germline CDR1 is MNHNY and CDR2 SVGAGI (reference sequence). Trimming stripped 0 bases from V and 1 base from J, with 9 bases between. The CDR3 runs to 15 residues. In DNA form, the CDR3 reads TGTGCCAGCAGTTACTCCGGAGAGGCGAACACTGAAGCTTTCTTT. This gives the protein CASSYSGEANTEAFF.

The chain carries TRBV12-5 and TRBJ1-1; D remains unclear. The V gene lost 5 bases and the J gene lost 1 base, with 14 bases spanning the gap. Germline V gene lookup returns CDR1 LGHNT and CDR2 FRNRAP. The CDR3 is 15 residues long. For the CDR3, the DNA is TGTGCTAGTGGTGGAGAGGCGGGCCGGAACACTGAAGCTTTCTTT. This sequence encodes CASGGEAGRNTEAFF.

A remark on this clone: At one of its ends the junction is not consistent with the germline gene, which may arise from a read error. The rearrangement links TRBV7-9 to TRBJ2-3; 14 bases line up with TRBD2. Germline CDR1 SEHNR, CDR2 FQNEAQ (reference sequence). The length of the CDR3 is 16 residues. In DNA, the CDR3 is TGTTCCAGCAGCTGGGGGACTAGCGGGGGAACAGATACGCAGTATTTT. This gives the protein CSSSWGTSGGTDTQYF.

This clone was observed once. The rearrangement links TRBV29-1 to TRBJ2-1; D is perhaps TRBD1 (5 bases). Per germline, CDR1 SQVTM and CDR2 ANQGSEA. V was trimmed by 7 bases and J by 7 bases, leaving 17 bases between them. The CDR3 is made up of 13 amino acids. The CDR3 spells CSGQLGRTNEQFF. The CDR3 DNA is TGCAGCGGCCAACTGGGGCGAACAAATGAGCAGTTCTTC.

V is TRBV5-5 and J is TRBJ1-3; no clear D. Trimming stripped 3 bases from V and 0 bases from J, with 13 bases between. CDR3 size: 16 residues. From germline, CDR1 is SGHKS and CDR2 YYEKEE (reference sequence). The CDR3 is CASSYSGPISGNTIYF. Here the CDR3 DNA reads TGTGCCAGCAGCTACTCAGGCCCCATCTCTGGAAACACCATATATTTT.

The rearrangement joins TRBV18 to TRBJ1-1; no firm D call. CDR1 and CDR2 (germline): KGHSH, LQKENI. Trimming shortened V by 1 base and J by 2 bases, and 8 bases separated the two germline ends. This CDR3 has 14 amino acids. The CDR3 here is CASSPQAGNTEAFF. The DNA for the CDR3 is TGTGCCAGCTCACCACAGGCAGGCAACACTGAAGCTTTCTTT.

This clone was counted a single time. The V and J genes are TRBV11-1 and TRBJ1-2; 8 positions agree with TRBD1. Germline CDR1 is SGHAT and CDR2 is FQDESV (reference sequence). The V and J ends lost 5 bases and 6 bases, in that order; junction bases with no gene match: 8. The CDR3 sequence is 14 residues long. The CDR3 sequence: CASSRRSGGDGYTF. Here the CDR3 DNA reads TGTGCCAGCAGCAGAAGGTCAGGGGGCGATGGCTACACCTTC. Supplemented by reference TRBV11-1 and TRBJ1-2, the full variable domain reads EAEVAQSPRYKITEKSQAVAFWCDPISGHATLYWYRQILGQGPELLVQFQDESVVDDSQLPKDRFSAERLKGVDSTLKIQPAELGDSAMYLCASSRRSGGDGYTFGSGTRLTVV.

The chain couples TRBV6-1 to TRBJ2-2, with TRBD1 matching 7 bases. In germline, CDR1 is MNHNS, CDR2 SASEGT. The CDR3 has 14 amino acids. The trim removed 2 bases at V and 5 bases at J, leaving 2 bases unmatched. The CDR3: CASSETGDTGELFF. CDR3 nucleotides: TGTGCCAGCAGTGAAACAGGGGATACCGGGGAGCTGTTTTTT.

CDR3 sequence: CASSLGRATYEQYF. The CDR3 region has the DNA TGTGCCAGCAGCTTAGGCAGGGCCACCTACGAGCAGTACTTC. The genes are TRBV7-6 and TRBJ2-7; D might be TRBD1 (5 bases). CDR1 is SGHVS, CDR2 FNYEAQ, per germline. The V gene lost 1 base and the J gene lost 2 bases, with 9 bases spanning the gap. The CDR3 is 14 residues long.

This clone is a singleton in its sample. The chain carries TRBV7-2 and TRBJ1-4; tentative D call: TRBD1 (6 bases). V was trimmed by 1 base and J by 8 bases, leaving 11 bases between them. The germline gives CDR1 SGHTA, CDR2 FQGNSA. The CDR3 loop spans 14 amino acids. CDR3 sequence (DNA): TGTGCCAGCAGCTTAGGGTCAGGGGTCGAAAAACTGTTTTTT. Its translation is CASSLGSGVEKLFF.